This T cell receptor beta chain emerged from a study of radiation and T cells in renal cell carcinoma. The protocol was immunoSEQ multiplex PCR, while the TCRdb copy is restricted to in-frame clones and leaves out a portion. The sample has roughly 80,000 clones, 80% to 90% seen once. The CDR3 runs 14 residues. Trimming removed 4 bases from V and 2 bases from J, with 10 bases in between. Germline lookup yields CDR1 SGHNT and CDR2 YYREEE (reference sequence). Time point: blood 2 weeks post-SBRT. Regarding treatment: 15 Gy SBRT to primary tumor, nephrectomy 4 weeks later. This clone occurred a few times. The genes are TRBV5-4 and TRBJ1-3; D perhaps matches TRBD1 (5 bases). The clonotype comes from a woman aged 45 to 65 with renal cell carcinoma. The specimen was blood, collected from a patient whose treatment included radiotherapy and nephrectomy. The CDR3 reads CASSRGGAGNTIYF. Written as DNA, the CDR3 is TGTGCCAGCAGCCGGGGCGGGGCTGGAAACACCATATATTTT.